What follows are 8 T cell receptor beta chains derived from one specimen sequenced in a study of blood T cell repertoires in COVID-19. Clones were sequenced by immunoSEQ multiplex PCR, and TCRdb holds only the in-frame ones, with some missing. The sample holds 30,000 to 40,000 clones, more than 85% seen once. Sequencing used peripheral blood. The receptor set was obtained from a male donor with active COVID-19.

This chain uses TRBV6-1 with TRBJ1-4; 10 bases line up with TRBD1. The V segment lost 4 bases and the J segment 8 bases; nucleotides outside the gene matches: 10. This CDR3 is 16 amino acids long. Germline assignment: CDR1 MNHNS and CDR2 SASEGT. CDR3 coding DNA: TGTGCCAGCAGTGTCATGACAGGGGGCTCAAGGGAAAAACTGTTTTTT. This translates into CASSVMTGGSREKLFF.

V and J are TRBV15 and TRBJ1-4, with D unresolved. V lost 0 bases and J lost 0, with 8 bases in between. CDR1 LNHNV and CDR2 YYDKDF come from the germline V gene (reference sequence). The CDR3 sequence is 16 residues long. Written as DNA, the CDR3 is TGTGCCACCAGCAGAGATATAAGCGCAACTAATGAAAAACTGTTTTTT. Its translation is CATSRDISATNEKLFF.

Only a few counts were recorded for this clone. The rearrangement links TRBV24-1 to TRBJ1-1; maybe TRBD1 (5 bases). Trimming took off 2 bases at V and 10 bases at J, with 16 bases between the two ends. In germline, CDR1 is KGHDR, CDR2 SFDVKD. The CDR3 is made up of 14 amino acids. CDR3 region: CATSDSTVLRGAFF. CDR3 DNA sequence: TGTGCCACCAGTGATTCGACAGTCCTCAGAGGAGCTTTCTTT.

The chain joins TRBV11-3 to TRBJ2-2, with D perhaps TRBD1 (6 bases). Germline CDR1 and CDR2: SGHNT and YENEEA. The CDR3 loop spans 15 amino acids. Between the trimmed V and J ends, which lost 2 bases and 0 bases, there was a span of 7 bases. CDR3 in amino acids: CASSLQGPNTGELFF. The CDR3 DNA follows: TGTGCCAGCAGCTTACAGGGGCCGAACACCGGGGAGCTGTTTTTT. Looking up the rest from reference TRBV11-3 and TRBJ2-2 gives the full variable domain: EAGVVQSPRYKIIEKKQPVAFWCNPISGHNTLYWYLQNLGQGPELLIRYENEEAVDDSQLPKDRFSAERLKGVDSTLKIQPAELGDSAVYLCASSLQGPNTGELFFGEGSRLTVL.

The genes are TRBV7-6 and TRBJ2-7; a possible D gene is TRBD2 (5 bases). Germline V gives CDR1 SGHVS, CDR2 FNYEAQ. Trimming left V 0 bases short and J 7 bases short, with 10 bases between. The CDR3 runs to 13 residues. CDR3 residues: CASSLAAGVEQYF. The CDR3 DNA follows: TGTGCCAGCAGCTTAGCCGCCGGGGTGGAGCAGTACTTC.

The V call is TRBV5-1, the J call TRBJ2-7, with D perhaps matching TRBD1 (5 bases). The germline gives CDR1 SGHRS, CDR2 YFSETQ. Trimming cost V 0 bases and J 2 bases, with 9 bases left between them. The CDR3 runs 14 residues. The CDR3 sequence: CASSLGGRAYEQYF. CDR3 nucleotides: TGCGCCAGCAGCTTGGGCGGCAGGGCCTACGAGCAGTACTTC.

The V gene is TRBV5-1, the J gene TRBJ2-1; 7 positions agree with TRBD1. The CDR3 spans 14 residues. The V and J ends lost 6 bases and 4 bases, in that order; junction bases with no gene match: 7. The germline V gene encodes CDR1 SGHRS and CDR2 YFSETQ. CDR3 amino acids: CASKPGQSYNEQFF. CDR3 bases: TGCGCCAGCAAACCGGGACAGAGTTACAATGAGCAGTTCTTC. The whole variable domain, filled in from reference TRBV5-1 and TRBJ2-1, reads KAGVTQTPRYLIKTRGQQVTLSCSPISGHRSVSWYQQTPGQGLQFLFEYFSETQRNKGNFPGRFSGRQFSNSRSEMNVSTLELGDSALYLCASKPGQSYNEQFFGPGTRLTVL.

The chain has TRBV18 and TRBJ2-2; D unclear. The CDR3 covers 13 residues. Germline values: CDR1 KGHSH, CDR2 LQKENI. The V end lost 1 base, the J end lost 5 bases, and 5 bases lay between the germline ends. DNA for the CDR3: TGTGCCAGCTCACCACTTCTAACCGGGGAGCTGTTTTTT. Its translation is CASSPLLTGELFF.